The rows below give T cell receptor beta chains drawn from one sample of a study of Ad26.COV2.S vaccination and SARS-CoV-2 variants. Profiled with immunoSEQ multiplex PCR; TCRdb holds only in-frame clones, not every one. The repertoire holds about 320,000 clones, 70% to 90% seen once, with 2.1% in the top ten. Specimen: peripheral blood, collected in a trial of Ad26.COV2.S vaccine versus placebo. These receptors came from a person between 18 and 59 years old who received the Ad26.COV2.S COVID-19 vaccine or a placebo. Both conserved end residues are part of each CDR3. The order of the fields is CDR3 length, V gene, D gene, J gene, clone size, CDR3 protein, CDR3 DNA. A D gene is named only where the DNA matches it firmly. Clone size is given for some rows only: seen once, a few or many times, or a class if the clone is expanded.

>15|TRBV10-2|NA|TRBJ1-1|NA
CASSDYGSRDTEAFF
TGCGCCAGCAGTGATTACGGGTCCAGGGACACTGAAGCTTTCTTT
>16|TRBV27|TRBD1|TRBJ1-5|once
CANPALGRGQKKPQHF
TGTGCCAACCCTGCGCTGGGCAGGGGGCAAAAAAAGCCCCAGCATTTT
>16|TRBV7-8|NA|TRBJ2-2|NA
CASSPLLQGNTGELFF
TGTGCCAGCAGCCCACTCCTACAGGGTAACACCGGGGAGCTGTTTTTT
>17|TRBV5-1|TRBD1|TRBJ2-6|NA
CASSSGTGPSGANVLTF
TGCGCCAGCAGCTCCGGGACAGGGCCCTCTGGGGCCAACGTCCTGACTTTC
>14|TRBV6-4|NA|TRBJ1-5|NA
CASSDFEGSQPQHF
TGTGCCAGCAGTGACTTTGAGGGCTCCCAGCCCCAGCATTTT
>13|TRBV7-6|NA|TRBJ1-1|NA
CASSLRENTEAFF
TGTGCCAGCAGCTTACGTGAGAACACTGAAGCTTTCTTT
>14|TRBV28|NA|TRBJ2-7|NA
CASSLLVSGYEQYF
TGTGCCAGCAGTTTATTGGTCAGCGGCTACGAGCAGTACTTC
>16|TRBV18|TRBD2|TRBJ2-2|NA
CASSPRGLAVAGELFF
TGTGCCAGCTCACCAAGAGGACTAGCAGTTGCCGGGGAGCTGTTTTTT
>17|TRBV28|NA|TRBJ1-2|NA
CASYDLSLGGLLRGYTF
TGTGCCAGTTATGATCTCAGCCTTGGAGGACTTTTGCGTGGCTACACCTTC
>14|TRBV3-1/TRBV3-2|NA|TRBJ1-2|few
CASSLGSSNYGYTF
TGTGCCAGCAGCCTTGGGTCTTCTAACTATGGCTACACCTTC
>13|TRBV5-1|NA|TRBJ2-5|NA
CASSSGLQETQYF
TGCGCCAGCAGCTCGGGACTTCAAGAGACCCAGTACTTC
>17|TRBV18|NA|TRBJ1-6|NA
CASSPSGGWRDNSPLHF
TGTGCCAGCTCACCCAGCGGGGGTTGGCGAGATAATTCACCCCTCCACTTT
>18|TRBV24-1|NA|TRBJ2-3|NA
CATSDQTDLFSSTDTQYF
TGTGCCACCAGTGATCAGACTGATCTGTTTTCTAGCACAGATACGCAGTATTTT
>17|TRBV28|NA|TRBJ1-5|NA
CASSPLVGPTSNQPQHF
TGTGCCAGCAGCCCCTTGGTAGGTCCCACGAGCAATCAGCCCCAGCATTTT
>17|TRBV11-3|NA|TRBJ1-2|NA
CASSLDLTRGQNYGYTF
TGTGCCAGCAGCTTAGATTTAACGAGGGGCCAGAACTATGGCTACACCTTC
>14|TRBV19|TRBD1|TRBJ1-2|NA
CASTPDRGNYGYTF
TGTGCCAGTACCCCGGACAGGGGTAACTATGGCTACACCTTC
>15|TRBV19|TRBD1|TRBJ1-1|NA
CASSPFRGVNTEAFF
TGTGCCAGTAGTCCCTTCAGGGGGGTCAACACTGAAGCTTTCTTT
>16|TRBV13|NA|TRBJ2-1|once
CASSLDIGGPYNEQFF
TGTGCCAGCAGCTTAGATATCGGGGGCCCTTACAATGAGCAGTTCTTC
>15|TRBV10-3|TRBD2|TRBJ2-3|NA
CAISASSGAADTQYF
TGTGCCATCAGTGCGAGTAGCGGGGCAGCAGATACGCAGTATTTT
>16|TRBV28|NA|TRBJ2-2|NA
CASWKAWGGYTGELFF
TGTGCCAGCTGGAAGGCGTGGGGCGGGTACACCGGGGAGCTGTTTTTT
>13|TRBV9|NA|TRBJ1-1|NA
CASSPLVDTEAFF
TGTGCCAGCAGCCCGCTCGTGGACACTGAAGCTTTCTTT
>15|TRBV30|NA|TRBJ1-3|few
CAWSVSWGSGNTIYF
TGTGCCTGGAGTGTATCGTGGGGTTCTGGAAACACCATATATTTT
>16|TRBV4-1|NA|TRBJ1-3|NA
CASSQIYRAAGNTIYF
TGCGCCAGCAGCCAAATCTACAGGGCTGCTGGAAACACCATATATTTT
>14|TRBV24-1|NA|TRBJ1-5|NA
CATVDRSVNQPQHF
TGTGCCACCGTCGACAGGTCCGTCAATCAGCCCCAGCATTTT
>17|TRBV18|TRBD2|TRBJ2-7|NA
CASSPASGGALISEQYF
TGTGCCAGCTCACCGGCTAGCGGGGGGGCCTTGATCAGCGAGCAGTACTTC
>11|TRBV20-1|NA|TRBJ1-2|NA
CSAPDNYGYTF
TGCAGTGCTCCAGATAACTATGGCTACACCTTC
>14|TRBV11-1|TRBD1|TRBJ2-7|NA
CASSLWAGGNEQYF
TGTGCCAGCAGCTTATGGGCAGGGGGTAACGAGCAGTACTTC
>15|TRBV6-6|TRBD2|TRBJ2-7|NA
CASSARGASSYEQYF
TGTGCCAGCAGTGCGCGGGGGGCCTCCTCCTACGAGCAGTACTTC
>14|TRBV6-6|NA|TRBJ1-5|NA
CASSASGNNQPQHF
TGTGCCAGCAGTGCATCCGGGAACAATCAGCCCCAGCATTTT
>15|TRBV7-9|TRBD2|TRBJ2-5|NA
CASSSGAGGHETQYF
TGTGCCAGCAGCTCGGGAGCGGGGGGGCACGAGACCCAGTACTTC
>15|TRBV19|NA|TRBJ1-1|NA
CASSIRGSMNTEAFF
TGTGCCAGTAGTATCCGAGGGTCGATGAACACTGAAGCTTTCTTT
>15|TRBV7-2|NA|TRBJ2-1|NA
CASSSAGAPLNEQFF
TGTGCCAGCAGCTCGGCGGGGGCGCCCTTAAATGAGCAGTTCTTC
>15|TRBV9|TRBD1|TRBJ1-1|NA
CASSVGQGAQRVAFF
TGTGCCAGCAGCGTGGGACAGGGGGCGCAGCGGGTAGCTTTCTTT
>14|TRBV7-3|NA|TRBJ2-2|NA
CASRWDGNTGELFF
TGTGCCAGCAGGTGGGACGGAAACACCGGGGAGCTGTTTTTT
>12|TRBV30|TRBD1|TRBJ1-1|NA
CAWEQGYTEAFF
TGTGCCTGGGAACAGGGGTACACTGAAGCTTTCTTT
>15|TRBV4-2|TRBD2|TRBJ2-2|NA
CASSQNSGGFGELFF
TGTGCCAGCAGCCAAAATAGCGGGGGGTTCGGGGAGCTGTTTTTT